This TCR beta chain stems from a study of response to subunit inactivated influenza vaccine. TCRdb independently ran MiXCR on the RT-PCR reads; one entry per CDR3 protein. The table records about 570,000 distinct CDR3 sequences, roughly 10% of them present only once. Another study also made use of these data, one on T cells expressing NK-cell markers. This second study notes: TCR beta libraries carry UMIs added by 5'RACE template switching. Seven of the eight sequenced donors were classified as HCMV-seropositive, and one was classified as seronegative. Researchers report these clonotypes also headed the CD3+CD56-NKG2C+ fraction in four donors.

This sequence originates from a man in his fifties or sixties who received an inactivated influenza vaccine. This specimen consisted of PBMCs from blood, obtained on the day of vaccination.

The CDR3 sequence is CASSLLAGALLGTDTQYF. Here the CDR3 DNA reads TGTGCCAGCAGTCTTCTAGCGGGAGCGCTCTTGGGGACAGATACGCAGTATTTT. The chain uses TRBV11-1 and TRBJ2-3, with 10 bases identical to TRBD2. With 6 bases clipped from V and 3 bases from J, the junction kept 15 bases outside the gene matches. Per germline, CDR1 SGHAT and CDR2 FQDESV (reference sequence). CDR3 size: 18 residues.